This T cell receptor (beta chain) was documented in a study of OX40 agonist ivuxolimab in advanced cancers. Regarding the complete study: Ivuxolimab, which targeted the costimulatory receptor OX40 (CD134), was an agonistic, fully human IgG2 monoclonal antibody. Peripheral TCRbeta sequencing aimed to test whether ivuxolimab altered TCR sequence diversity and caused clonal T-cell expansion. Intravenous ivuxolimab was administered to patients every 2 weeks at six dose levels: 0.01, 0.1, 0.3, 1.5, 3 and 10 mg/kg. Partial responses occurred in three dose-escalation patients: two with cutaneous melanoma and one with hepatocellular carcinoma. Of the roughly 54 patients in dose escalation, about 19 had hepatocellular carcinoma, about 15 had melanoma, 9 had renal cell carcinoma and 9 had head and neck cancer. The paper describes the monotherapy dose-escalation part (N of about 52 patients) of the phase I trial of ivuxolimab. Prior anti-PD-1, anti-PD-L1 or anti-CTLA-4 therapy was permitted, and 40% of dose-escalation patients had received checkpoint inhibitors. The dose-escalation cohort was over 70% male with a mean age of approximately 60 years, ranging from about 23 to 85.

This clone was detected only a few times. It has no known antigen specificity. One base away there is no much larger clone; base qualities are not given. What the study reported, not specific to this receptor: The antigen specificity of the clonally expanded peripheral T cells was not determined. At doses of 0.1 to 3.0 mg/kg, clonal expansion of both CD4+ and CD8+ T cells in blood was seen between baseline and week 6. In partial responders in the 0.1-3.0 mg/kg groups, normalized peripheral clonal expansion was found to be among the lowest, especially among CD8+ T cells. Low levels of normalized T-cell clonal expansion were also seen in some nonresponding patients. After ivuxolimab, CD8+ T cells had more expanded clones than CD4+ T cells on average.

Genomic DNA was extracted from sorted cells for sequencing of the TCRbeta CDR3 region. TCRbeta CDR3 regions were sequenced using the immunoSEQ Assay. TCRdb mirrors the immuneACCESS table, restricted to in-frame sequences. Some clones are absent from its copies; in checked studies, under half trace to an unresolved V gene, and the reason for the others is unknown. The sample includes tens of thousands of clones, with about 86% observed a single time. The ten largest clones represent around 0.9% of the sample. The trial excluded patients who had a history of autoimmune disease or who were on systemic immunosuppression. In every dose cohort, peripheral blood was drawn for TCR sequencing at baseline, cycle 4 day 1, and cycle 7 day 1. The samples were drawn from a first-in-human, open-label, multicenter phase I dose-escalation trial of ivuxolimab. Adults with locally advanced or metastatic melanoma, renal cell carcinoma, hepatocellular carcinoma or head and neck squamous cell carcinoma were enrolled in the trial. CD4+ and CD8+ T cells were sorted separately from peripheral blood before TCR sequencing.

The specimen comprised CD4+ or CD8+ T cells sorted from blood, sampled in a trial of the OX40 agonist ivuxolimab. The sequence derives from an adult with an advanced solid tumor such as melanoma, head and neck, liver or kidney cancer.

In nucleotide form, the sequence is TGCGCCAGCAGCTTGGGGGACGACCTCTACGAGCAGTACTTC. Translated, it reads CASSLGDDLYEQYF. This receptor chain uses TRBV5-1 and TRBJ2-7; the D gene is perhaps TRBD1 or TRBD2, each of them matching over 5 bases. CDR1 is given as SGHRS and CDR2 as YFSETQ, both from the germline V gene. V sheds 0 bases and J sheds 3 bases, leaving 10 bases between their ends. From the cysteine through the phenylalanine, the CDR3 covers 14 amino acids. Only the CDR3 portion is preserved as DNA: 42 bases, with reading frame beginning at the first base. Outside the CDR3, residues come from the reference TRBV5-1 and TRBJ2-7 proteins, so the full variable domain is: KAGVTQTPRYLIKTRGQQVTLSCSPISGHRSVSWYQQTPGQGLQFLFEYFSETQRNKGNFPGRFSGRQFSNSRSEMNVSTLELGDSALYLCASSLGDDLYEQYFGPGTRLTVT.